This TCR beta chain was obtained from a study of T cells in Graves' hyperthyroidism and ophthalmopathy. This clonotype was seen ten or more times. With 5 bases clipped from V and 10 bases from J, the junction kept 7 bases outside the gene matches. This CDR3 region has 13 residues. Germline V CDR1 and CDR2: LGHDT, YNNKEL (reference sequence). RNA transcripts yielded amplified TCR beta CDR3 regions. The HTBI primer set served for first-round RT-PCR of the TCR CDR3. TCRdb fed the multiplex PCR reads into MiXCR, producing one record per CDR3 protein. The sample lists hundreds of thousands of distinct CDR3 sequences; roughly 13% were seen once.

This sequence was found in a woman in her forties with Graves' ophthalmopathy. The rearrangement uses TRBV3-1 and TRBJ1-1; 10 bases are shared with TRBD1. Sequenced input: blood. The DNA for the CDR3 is TGTGCCAGCAGCTCCAGACAGGGGGCGAGAGCTTTCTTT. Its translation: CASSSRQGARAFF.